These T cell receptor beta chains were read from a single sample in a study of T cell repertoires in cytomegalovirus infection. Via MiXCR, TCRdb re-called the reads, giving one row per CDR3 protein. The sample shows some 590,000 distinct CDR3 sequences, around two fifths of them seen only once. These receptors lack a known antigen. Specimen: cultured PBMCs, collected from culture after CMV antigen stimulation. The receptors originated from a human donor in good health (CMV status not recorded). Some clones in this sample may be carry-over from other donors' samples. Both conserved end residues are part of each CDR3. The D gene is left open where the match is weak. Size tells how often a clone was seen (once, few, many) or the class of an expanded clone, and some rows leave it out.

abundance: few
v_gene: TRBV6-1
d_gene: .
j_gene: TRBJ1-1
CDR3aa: CASSYRGGSGTEAFF
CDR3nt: TGTGCCAGCAGTTACCGGGGGGGCTCCGGCACTGAAGCTTTCTTT

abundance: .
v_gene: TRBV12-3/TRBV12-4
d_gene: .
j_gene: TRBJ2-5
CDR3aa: CASSFWGRETQYF
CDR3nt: TGTGCCAGCAGTTTTTGGGGGCGGGAGACCCAGTACTTC

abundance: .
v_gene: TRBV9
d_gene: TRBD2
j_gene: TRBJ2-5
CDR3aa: CASSVGASGIWVKETQYF
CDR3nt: TGTGCCAGCAGCGTAGGGGCTAGCGGCATCTGGGTAAAGGAGACCCAGTACTTC

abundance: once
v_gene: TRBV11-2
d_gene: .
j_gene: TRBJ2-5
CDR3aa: CASSAGGDRAETQYF
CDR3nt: TGTGCCAGCAGCGCAGGCGGCGACCGGGCGGAGACCCAGTACTTC

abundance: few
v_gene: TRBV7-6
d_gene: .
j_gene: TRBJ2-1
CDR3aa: CASSDGTGGLVEQFF
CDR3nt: TGTGCCAGCAGCGACGGGACTGGGGGATTGGTGGAGCAGTTCTTC

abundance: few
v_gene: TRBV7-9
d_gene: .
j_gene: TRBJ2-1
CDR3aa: CASSPRVLGFRNEQFF
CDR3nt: TGTGCCAGCAGCCCGCGGGTGTTAGGTTTTCGCAATGAGCAGTTCTTC

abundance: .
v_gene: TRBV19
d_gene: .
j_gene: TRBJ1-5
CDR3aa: CASSKFHRGAGNQPQHF
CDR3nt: TGTGCCAGTAGTAAGTTCCATCGGGGCGCGGGCAATCAGCCCCAGCATTTT

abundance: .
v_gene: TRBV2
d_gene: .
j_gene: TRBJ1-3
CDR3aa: CASRAQAARNTIYF
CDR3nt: TGTGCCAGCAGAGCTCAGGCCGCAAGAAACACCATATATTTT

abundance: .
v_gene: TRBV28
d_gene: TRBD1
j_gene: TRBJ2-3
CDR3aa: CASSSWTGSTDTQYF
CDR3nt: TGTGCCAGCAGTTCTTGGACAGGCTCCACAGATACGCAGTATTTT

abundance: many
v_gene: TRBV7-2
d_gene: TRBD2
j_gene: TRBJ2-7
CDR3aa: CASSPGGGVHEQYF
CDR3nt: TGTGCCAGCAGCCCCGGCGGGGGTGTCCACGAGCAGTACTTC

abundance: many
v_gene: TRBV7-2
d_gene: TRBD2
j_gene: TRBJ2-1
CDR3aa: CASSSHSGGLGEQFF
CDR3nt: TGTGCCAGCAGCTCCCATAGCGGGGGGTTGGGTGAGCAGTTCTTC

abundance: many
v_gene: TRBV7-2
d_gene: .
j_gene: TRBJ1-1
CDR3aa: CATTTRAGGEAFF
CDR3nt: TGTGCCACCACGACACGCGCGGGGGGTGAGGCTTTCTTT

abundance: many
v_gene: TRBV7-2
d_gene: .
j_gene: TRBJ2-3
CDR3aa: CASSLAGTSTDTQYF
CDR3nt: TGTGCCAGCAGCTTAGCGGGGACTAGCACAGATACGCAGTATTTT

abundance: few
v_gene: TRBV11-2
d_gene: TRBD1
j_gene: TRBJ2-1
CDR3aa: CASRKIVGTGARQKRDEQFF
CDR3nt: TGTGCCAGCAGAAAAATCGTAGGGACAGGGGCGAGACAGAAACGGGATGAGCAGTTCTTC

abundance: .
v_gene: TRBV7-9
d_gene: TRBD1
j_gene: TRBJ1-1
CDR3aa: CASSSPGTEANSRTEAFF
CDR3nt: TGTGCCAGCAGCTCCCCCGGGACAGAGGCAAACTCGAGGACTGAAGCTTTCTTT

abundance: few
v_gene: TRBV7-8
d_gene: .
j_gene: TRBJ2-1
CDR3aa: CASSHLYNEQFF
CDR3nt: TGTGCCAGCAGCCACCTTTACAATGAGCAGTTCTTC

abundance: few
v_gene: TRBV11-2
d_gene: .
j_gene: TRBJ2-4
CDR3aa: CASGSLLAKNIQYF
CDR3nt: TGTGCCAGCGGATCCCTATTAGCCAAAAACATTCAGTACTTC

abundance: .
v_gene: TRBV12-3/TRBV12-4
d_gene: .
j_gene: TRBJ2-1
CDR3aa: CASSYPMGNEQFF
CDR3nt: TGTGCCAGCAGTTACCCGATGGGCAATGAGCAGTTCTTC

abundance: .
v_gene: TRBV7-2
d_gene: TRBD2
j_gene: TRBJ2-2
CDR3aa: CASSLLADTGELFF
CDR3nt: TGTGCCAGCAGCTTACTAGCGGACACCGGGGAGCTGTTTTTT

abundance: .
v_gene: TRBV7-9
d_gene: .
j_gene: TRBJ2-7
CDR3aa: CASSRRTGTEQYF
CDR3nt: TGTGCCAGCAGCCGAAGAACCGGGACAGAGCAGTACTTC

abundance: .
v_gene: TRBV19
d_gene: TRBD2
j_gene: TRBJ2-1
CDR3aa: CASSKYYGTSGQYNEQFF
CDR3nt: TGTGCCAGTAGTAAATATTATGGGACTAGCGGCCAGTACAATGAGCAGTTCTTC

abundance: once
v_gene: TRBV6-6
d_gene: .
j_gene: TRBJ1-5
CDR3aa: CASSLGAGYQPQHF
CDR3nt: TGTGCCAGCAGCCTCGGGGCCGGCTATCAGCCCCAGCATTTT

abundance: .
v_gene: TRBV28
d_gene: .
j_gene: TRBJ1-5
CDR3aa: CASRPTGSPLQPQHF
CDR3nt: TGTGCCAGCAGACCGACAGGTAGTCCTCTTCAGCCCCAGCATTTT

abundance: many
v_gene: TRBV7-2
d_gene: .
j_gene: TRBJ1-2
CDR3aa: CASSLAAGQGGYTF
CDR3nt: TGTGCCAGCAGCTTAGCGGCAGGGCAGGGAGGCTACACCTTC

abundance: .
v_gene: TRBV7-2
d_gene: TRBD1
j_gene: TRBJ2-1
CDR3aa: CASSFYGTGDNEQFF
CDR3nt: TGTGCCAGCAGCTTTTATGGGACAGGGGACAATGAGCAGTTCTTC

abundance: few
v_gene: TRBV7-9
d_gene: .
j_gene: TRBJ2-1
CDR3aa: CASSLTGEYEQFF
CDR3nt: TGTGCCAGCAGCTTAACGGGAGAATATGAGCAGTTCTTC

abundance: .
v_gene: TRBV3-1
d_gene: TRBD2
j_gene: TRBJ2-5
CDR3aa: CASSQPRSLAGGETQYF
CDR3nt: TGTGCCAGCAGCCAACCTCGGAGCCTAGCGGGAGGGGAGACCCAGTACTTC

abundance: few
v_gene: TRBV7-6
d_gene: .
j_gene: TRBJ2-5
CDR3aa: CASSLVSSIGETQYF
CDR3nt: TGTGCCAGCAGCTTAGTCAGTAGCATCGGGGAGACCCAGTACTTC

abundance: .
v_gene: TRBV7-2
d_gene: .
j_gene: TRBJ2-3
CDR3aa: CASSSDRPRSTDTQYF
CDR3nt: TGTGCCAGCAGCTCCGACAGGCCCAGAAGCACAGATACGCAGTATTTT

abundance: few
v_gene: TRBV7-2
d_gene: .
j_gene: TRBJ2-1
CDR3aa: CASSVQGTSYNEQFF
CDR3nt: TGTGCCAGCAGCGTGCAGGGTACTTCCTACAATGAGCAGTTCTTC

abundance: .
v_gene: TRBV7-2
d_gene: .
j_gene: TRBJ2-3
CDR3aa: CASSLFGPGPARTQYF
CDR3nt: TGTGCCAGCAGCTTGTTCGGGCCGGGACCCGCCCGTACGCAGTATTTT

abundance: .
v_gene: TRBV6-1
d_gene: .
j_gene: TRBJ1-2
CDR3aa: CASSEVGRGYYGYTF
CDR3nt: TGTGCCAGCAGTGAAGTGGGACGGGGCTACTATGGCTACACCTTC

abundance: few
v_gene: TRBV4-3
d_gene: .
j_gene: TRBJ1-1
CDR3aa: CASSTRTGNTEAFF
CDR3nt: TGCGCCAGCAGCACCCGGACGGGGAACACTGAAGCTTTCTTT

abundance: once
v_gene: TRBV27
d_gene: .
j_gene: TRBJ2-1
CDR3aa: CASSLLRLDNEQFF
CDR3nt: TGTGCCAGCAGCCTCCTTAGACTAGACAATGAGCAGTTCTTC

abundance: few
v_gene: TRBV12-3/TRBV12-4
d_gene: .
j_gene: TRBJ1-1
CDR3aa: CASRPRGGTEAFF
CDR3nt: TGTGCCAGCAGGCCCAGAGGTGGCACTGAAGCTTTCTTT

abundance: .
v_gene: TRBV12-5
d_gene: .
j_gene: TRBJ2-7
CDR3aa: CASGLDTIRYALSEQYF
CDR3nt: TGTGCTAGTGGTTTGGACACAATTCGTTACGCCCTCTCCGAGCAGTACTTC

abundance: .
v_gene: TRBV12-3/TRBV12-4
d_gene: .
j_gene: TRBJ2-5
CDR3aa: CASSLKYREGETQYF
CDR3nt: TGTGCCAGCAGTTTAAAGTACAGGGAGGGGGAGACCCAGTACTTC

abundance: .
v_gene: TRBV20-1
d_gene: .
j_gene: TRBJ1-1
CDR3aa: CSARDLYRLTEAFF
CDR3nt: TGCAGTGCTAGAGACCTATACAGGCTAACTGAAGCTTTCTTT

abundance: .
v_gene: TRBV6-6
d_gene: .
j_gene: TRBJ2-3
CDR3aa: CASNLVLGDTQYF
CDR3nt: TGTGCCAGCAACCTAGTCCTTGGAGATACGCAGTATTTT

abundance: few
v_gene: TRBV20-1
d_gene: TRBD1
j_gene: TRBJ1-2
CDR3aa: CSASAYGTGNYGYTF
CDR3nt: TGCAGTGCTAGCGCCTACGGGACAGGGAACTATGGCTACACCTTC

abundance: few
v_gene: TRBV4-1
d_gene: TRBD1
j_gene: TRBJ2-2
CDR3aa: CASSLYRGTGELFF
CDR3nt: TGCGCCAGCAGCCTCTACAGGGGCACCGGGGAGCTGTTTTTT